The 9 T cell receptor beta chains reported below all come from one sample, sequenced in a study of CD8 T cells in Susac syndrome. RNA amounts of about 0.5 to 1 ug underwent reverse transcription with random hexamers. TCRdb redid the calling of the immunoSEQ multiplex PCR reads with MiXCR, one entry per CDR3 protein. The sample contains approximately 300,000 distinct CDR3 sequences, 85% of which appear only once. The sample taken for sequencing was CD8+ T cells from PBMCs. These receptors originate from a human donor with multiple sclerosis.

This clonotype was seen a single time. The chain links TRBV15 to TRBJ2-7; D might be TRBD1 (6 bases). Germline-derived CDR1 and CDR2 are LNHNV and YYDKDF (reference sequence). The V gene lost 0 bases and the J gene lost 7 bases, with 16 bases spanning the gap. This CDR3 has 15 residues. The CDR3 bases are TGTGCCACCAGCAGAGATCGAGGACAGTATGAGGAGCAGTACTTC. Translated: CATSRDRGQYEEQYF.

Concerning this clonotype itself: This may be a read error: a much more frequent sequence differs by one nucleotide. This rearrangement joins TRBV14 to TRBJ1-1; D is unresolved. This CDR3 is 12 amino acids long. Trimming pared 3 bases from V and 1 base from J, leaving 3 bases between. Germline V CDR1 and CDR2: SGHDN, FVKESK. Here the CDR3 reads CASSHGNTEAFF. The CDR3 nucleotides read TGTGCCAGCAGCCACGGGAACACTGAAGCTTTCTTT.

The CDR3 here is CASSDLQGPSYNEQFF. CDR3 coding DNA: TGTGCCAGCAGCGACCTACAGGGACCCTCCTACAATGAGCAGTTCTTC. This chain uses TRBV11-2 with TRBJ2-1; D is perhaps TRBD1 (6 bases). The CDR3 contains 16 residues. The V and J ends lost 5 bases and 0 bases respectively, with 14 bases between them. CDR1 and CDR2 from the germline V gene are SGHAT and FQNNGV.

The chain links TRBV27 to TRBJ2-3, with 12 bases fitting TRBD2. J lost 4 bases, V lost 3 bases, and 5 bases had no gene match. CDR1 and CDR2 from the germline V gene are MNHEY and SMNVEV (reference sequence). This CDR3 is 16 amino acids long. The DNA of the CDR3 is TGTGCCAGCAGTTTCTTACTAGCGGGAGGCTCAGATACGCAGTATTTT. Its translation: CASSFLLAGGSDTQYF.

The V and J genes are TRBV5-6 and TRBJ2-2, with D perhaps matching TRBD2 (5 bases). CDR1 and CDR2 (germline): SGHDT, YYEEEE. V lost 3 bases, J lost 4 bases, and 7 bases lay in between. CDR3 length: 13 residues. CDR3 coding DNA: TGTGCCAGCAGCTGGACTTTCACCGGGGAGCTGTTTTTT. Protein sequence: CASSWTFTGELFF.

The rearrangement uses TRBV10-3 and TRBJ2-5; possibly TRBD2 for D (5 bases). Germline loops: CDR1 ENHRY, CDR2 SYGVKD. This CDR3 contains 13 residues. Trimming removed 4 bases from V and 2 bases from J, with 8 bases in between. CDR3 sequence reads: CAISVLGQETQYF. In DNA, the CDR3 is TGTGCCATCAGTGTACTAGGACAAGAGACCCAGTACTTC.

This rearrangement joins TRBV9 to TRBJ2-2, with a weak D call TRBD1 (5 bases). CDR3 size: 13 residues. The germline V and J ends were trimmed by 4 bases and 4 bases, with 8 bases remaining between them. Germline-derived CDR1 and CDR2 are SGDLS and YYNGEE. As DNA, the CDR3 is TGTGCCAGCAGCATAACAGGCACCGGGGAGCTGTTTTTT. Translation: CASSITGTGELFF.

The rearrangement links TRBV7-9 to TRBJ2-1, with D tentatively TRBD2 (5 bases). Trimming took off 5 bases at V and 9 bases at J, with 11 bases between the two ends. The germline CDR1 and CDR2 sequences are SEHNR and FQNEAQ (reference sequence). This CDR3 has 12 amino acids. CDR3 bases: TGTGCCAGCAGCCCAGCCGGAGGTGAGCAGTTCTTC. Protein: CASSPAGGEQFF.

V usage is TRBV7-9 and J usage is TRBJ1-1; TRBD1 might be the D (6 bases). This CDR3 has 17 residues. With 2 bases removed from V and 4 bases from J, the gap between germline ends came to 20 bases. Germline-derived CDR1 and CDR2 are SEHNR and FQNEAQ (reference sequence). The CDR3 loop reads CASSLPYYRVGGTEAFF. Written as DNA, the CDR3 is TGTGCCAGCAGCTTACCCTACTACAGGGTAGGAGGCACTGAAGCTTTCTTT.